Listed below are T cell receptor beta chains from one sample, sequenced in a study of metastatic and nonmetastatic thyroid tumors. TCRdb reanalyzed the PCR reads via MiXCR. Of about 69,000 clones in the sample, approximately 14% were seen once. The material sequenced was blood. All receptors come from a male donor with papillary thyroid cancer or a benign thyroid nodule (not recorded which). Some clones in this sample may be carry-over from other donors' samples. CDR3s leave out the opening cysteine and the closing phenylalanine or tryptophan. Clone size is given for some rows only: seen once, a few or many times, or a class if the clone is expanded.

many,TRBJ2-3,TRBV5-8,ASSFQGVGDTQY
many,TRBJ2-1,TRBV20-1,SARALRTGPSYNEQF
-,TRBJ2-2,TRBV6-1,AGLDRYTGELF
many,TRBJ2-5,TRBV2,AAREGQETQY
many,TRBJ2-1,TRBV24-1,ATSDPKGHPLGQF
many,TRBJ2-2,TRBV12-3/TRBV12-4,ASSWTGGLTGELF
-,TRBJ2-1,TRBV20-1,SALLYVRNEQF
many,TRBJ1-3,TRBV24-1,ATSDFPGNLPGNTIY
-,TRBJ2-4,TRBV27,ASSPLGVAKNIQY
many,TRBJ2-7,TRBV4-1,ASSQAQVNYEQY
many,TRBJ1-4,TRBV29-1,SVGRGGSNEKLF